The 29 T cell receptor beta chains below all came from one sample that was sequenced in a study of T cells in Graves' hyperthyroidism and ophthalmopathy. Amplified regions were TCR beta CDR3 sequences from RNA transcripts. HTBI primers were the set used in a first-round RT-PCR of the TCR CDR3. TCRdb redid the calling of the multiplex PCR reads with MiXCR, one entry per CDR3 protein. Of more than 450,000 distinct CDR3 sequences listed, 14% are singletons. The specimen was blood. The receptors were sampled from a woman in her forties with Graves' hyperthyroidism.

The chain employs TRBV3-1 and TRBJ2-4, with D maybe TRBD1 (6 bases). The CDR3 is 14 amino acids. CDR1 is LGHDT, CDR2 YNNKEL, per germline (reference sequence). V lost 1 base and J lost 3, with 7 bases in between. The CDR3: CASSQGGGKNIQYF. The CDR3 nucleotides are TGTGCCAGCAGCCAAGGAGGGGGCAAAAACATTCAGTACTTC. Drawing the rest from reference TRBV3-1 and TRBJ2-4, the complete variable domain is DTAVSQTPKYLVTQMGNDKSIKCEQNLGHDTMYWYKQDSKKFLKIMFSYNNKELIINETVPNRFSPKSPDKAHLNLHINSLELGDSAVYFCASSQGGGKNIQYFGAGTRLSVL.

The chain carries TRBV5-8 and TRBJ2-6, with D perhaps TRBD1 or TRBD2 (5 bases each). The CDR3 loop spans 18 amino acids. Germline assignment: CDR1 SGHTS and CDR2 YDEGEE. V lost 0 bases and J lost 0, with 13 bases in between. The CDR3 protein is CASSLAGRASSGANVLTF. Here the CDR3 DNA reads TGTGCCAGCAGCTTGGCGGGGCGGGCTAGCTCTGGGGCCAACGTCCTGACTTTC.

This clonotype appeared many times. The genes are TRBV11-2 and TRBJ2-1; D may match TRBD1 or TRBD2 (6 bases each). V shed 5 bases and J shed 2 bases, with 19 bases lying between them. The length of the CDR3 is 17 residues. Germline loops: CDR1 SGHAT, CDR2 FQNNGV. The CDR3 region has the DNA TGTGCCAGCAGCCCGAGGGGGGTAGCTGTCACCTACAATGAGCAGTTCTTC. Residues: CASSPRGVAVTYNEQFF.

The chain has TRBV12-3 or TRBV12-4 and TRBJ2-2; the match to TRBD2 covers 10 bases. The CDR3 contains 15 residues. V shed 7 bases and J 5 bases; nucleotides not matched to a gene: 7. CDR3 region: CASILAGVKTGELFF. CDR3 DNA sequence: TGTGCCAGCATTCTAGCGGGAGTGAAAACCGGGGAGCTGTTTTTT.

This clonotype was seen ten or more times. The gene calls are TRBV20-1 and TRBJ1-2; no definite D call. The germline CDR1 and CDR2 sequences are DFQATT and SNEGSKA (reference sequence). Trimming pared 5 bases from V and 5 bases from J, leaving 6 bases between. The CDR3 is 10 residues long. Here the CDR3 reads CSALIYGYTF. The CDR3, as DNA: TGCAGTGCTTTAATATATGGCTACACCTTC.

This clonotype was seen ten or more times. The chain is built from TRBV28 and TRBJ2-3, with no clear D. The CDR3 consists of 13 residues. Germline assignment: CDR1 MDHEN and CDR2 SYDVKM. V was pared by 11 bases and J by 0 bases, with 12 bases between. CDR3 sequence (DNA): TGTGCCTTTCGGGCGGCTAGCACAGATACGCAGTATTTT. Protein sequence: CAFRAASTDTQYF.

This clonotype has at least ten counts. This chain uses TRBV6-1 with TRBJ1-5; unclear D gene. This CDR3 comprises 16 residues. Trimming took 6 bases from V and 1 from J, leaving 16 bases between them. Germline V lookup: CDR1 MNHNS, CDR2 SASEGT. Here the CDR3 DNA reads TGTGCCAGCAGCCCCAGTTCCGGGTTGAGCAATCAGCCCCAGCATTTT. Its translation: CASSPSSGLSNQPQHF.

This clonotype was found a few times. This sequence joins TRBV9 and TRBJ2-1; 11 bases line up with TRBD2. The CDR3 sequence is 18 residues long. V was clipped by 7 bases and J by 7 bases; unmatched bases: 19. Germline assignment: CDR1 SGDLS and CDR2 YYNGEE. CDR3: CASSTSGKLSGGRNEQFF. The CDR3 DNA reads TGTGCCAGCTCGACTAGCGGGAAGTTGTCGGGGGGGCGGAATGAGCAGTTCTTC.

This clonotype was recorded many times. This chain joins TRBV27 and TRBJ1-6; 9 bases match TRBD1. Germline V lookup: CDR1 MNHEY, CDR2 SMNVEV (reference sequence). Trimming took 5 bases from V and 10 from J; bases not matched to a gene: 6. The CDR3 spans 14 residues. The CDR3 nucleotides read TGTGCCAGCAGTCCCCGACAGGGGGGATCACCCCTCCACTTT. Translation gives CASSPRQGGSPLHF.

This clonotype was recorded at least ten times. The V gene is TRBV7-9, the J gene TRBJ2-1, with D tentatively TRBD2 (5 bases). The ends were cut back, 5 bases at V and 13 bases at J, with 15 bases in the middle. The length of the CDR3 is 12 residues. Germline CDR1 and CDR2: SEHNR and FQNEAQ (reference sequence). Here the CDR3 DNA reads TGTGCCAGCAGCGCAGAGGGTCTGGGTCAGTTCTTC. Its protein is CASSAEGLGQFF.

This clonotype was recorded many times. The V call is TRBV28, the J call TRBJ2-7, with TRBD2 identical over 7 bases. Germline V gene sequence: CDR1 MDHEN, CDR2 SYDVKM. The J segment lost 0 bases and the V segment lost 5 bases, leaving 7 bases of the junction unmatched. The CDR3 sequence is 15 residues long. CDR3 loop: CASSPASGDSYEQYF. DNA for the CDR3: TGTGCCAGCAGTCCCGCTAGCGGAGACTCCTACGAGCAGTACTTC.

This clonotype came up a few times. CDR3 nucleotides: TGCAGCGTGTCCCCTGGTTTCAGGGATGGTGGCTACACCTTC. Translating gives CSVSPGFRDGGYTF. This chain uses TRBV29-1 with TRBJ1-2; D may be TRBD1 (5 bases). Germline CDR1 SQVTM, CDR2 ANQGSEA. The V gene lost 6 bases and the J gene lost 7 bases, with 21 bases spanning the gap. The CDR3 covers 14 residues.

This clonotype has ten or more counts. CDR3 sequence (DNA): TGTGCCAGCTCACCGGGGACAGGGGACACTGAAGCTTTCTTT. Protein: CASSPGTGDTEAFF. This chain joins TRBV18 and TRBJ1-1; 10 bases line up with TRBD1. Per the germline V gene, CDR1 is KGHSH and CDR2 is LQKENI. The CDR3 spans 14 residues. V lost 3 bases, J lost 3 bases, and 1 base stayed unmatched.

Only a few counts were recorded for this clonotype. At one end the junction does not follow the germline gene, possibly because of a read error. The genes are TRBV28 and TRBJ1-2, with unresolved D. The CDR3 is 12 residues long. Per the germline V gene, CDR1 is MDHEN and CDR2 is SYDVKM. CDR3 in amino acids: CASSSASYGHTF. DNA of the CDR3: TGTGCCAGCAGTTCAGCCTCTTATGGCCACACCTTC.

The chain joins TRBV6-1 to TRBJ2-1, with 7 positions matching TRBD1. Germline V gives CDR1 MNHNS, CDR2 SASEGT. V lost 6 bases to trimming and J lost 6 bases; unmatched junction nucleotides: 11. The CDR3 has 15 residues. The CDR3 sequence is CASSGDRASGNEQFF. In DNA form, the CDR3 reads TGTGCCAGCAGCGGCGACAGGGCGTCTGGCAATGAGCAGTTCTTC.

This clonotype was seen many times. This sequence joins TRBV7-9 and TRBJ2-7, with 9 nucleotides matching TRBD1. The CDR3 contains 17 residues. CDR1 is SEHNR, CDR2 FQNEAQ, per germline (reference sequence). Losses at the gene ends were 7 bases for V and 5 bases for J; bases not matched to a gene: 18. The CDR3 region has the DNA TGTGCCAGCACCTCTAGGTTGTGGGGACAGGGCCTCGACGAGCAGTACTTC. It encodes CASTSRLWGQGLDEQYF.

The rearrangement links TRBV7-9 to TRBJ1-2, with no clear D. The CDR3 extends over 13 amino acids. Trimming took 5 bases from V and 8 from J, leaving 15 bases between them. Germline V gene sequence: CDR1 SEHNR, CDR2 FQNEAQ (reference sequence). This CDR3 is CASSPGGQPGYTF. Written as DNA, the CDR3 is TGTGCCAGCAGCCCAGGAGGGCAGCCGGGCTACACCTTC.

V usage is TRBV5-5 and J usage is TRBJ2-2, with D perhaps TRBD1 (7 bases). The germline CDR1 and CDR2 sequences are SGHKS and YYEKEE (reference sequence). This CDR3 spans 15 amino acids. Trimming pared 2 bases from V and 14 bases from J, leaving 22 bases between. The CDR3 bases are TGTGCCAGCAGCTTAGGGACAGTGCCTATTGCGGGACTGTTTTTT. Protein product: CASSLGTVPIAGLFF.

This clonotype was counted ten times or more. The V and J genes are TRBV20-1 and TRBJ1-1, with D hard to call. Trimming cost V 5 bases and J 2 bases, with 12 bases left between them. The CDR3 consists of 13 residues. CDR1 and CDR2 (germline): DFQATT, SNEGSKA (reference sequence). The CDR3 DNA is TGCAGTGCTTGGTCGACTATAAACACTGAAGCTTTCTTT. It codes for CSAWSTINTEAFF.

This clonotype was detected only a few times. This chain connects TRBV6-1 to TRBJ2-1, with 9 positions matching TRBD2. The CDR3 consists of 15 residues. The V segment lost 5 bases and the J segment 5 bases; nucleotides outside the gene matches: 7. CDR1 is MNHNS, CDR2 SASEGT, per germline. The CDR3 DNA reads as TGTGCCAGCAGTTTATCTAGCGGGACGAACAATGAGCAGTTCTTC. Amino acid sequence: CASSLSSGTNNEQFF.

This clonotype was detected ten times or more. As DNA, the CDR3 is TGTGCCAGCAGGCCGGGACTAGGTCTCACCGGGGAGCTGTTTTTT. Encoded protein: CASRPGLGLTGELFF. The chain recombines TRBV2 with TRBJ2-2; the match to TRBD2 covers 8 bases. The CDR3 sequence is 15 residues long. From germline, CDR1 is SNHLY and CDR2 FYNNEI. V shed 6 bases and J 4 bases; nucleotides not matched to a gene: 7.

This clonotype came up many times. The chain has TRBV28 and TRBJ2-1, with TRBD2 identical over 7 bases. The CDR3 loop spans 13 amino acids. Germline V gene sequence: CDR1 MDHEN, CDR2 SYDVKM. V shed 8 bases, J shed 2 bases, and the junction held 3 bases outside the gene matches. The CDR3 nucleotides read TGTGCCAGCGGGGGGGAACCCTACAATGAGCAGTTCTTC. Translating gives CASGGEPYNEQFF.

This clonotype appeared a few times. The chain recombines TRBV28 with TRBJ1-1; possible D gene TRBD1, 6 bases. CDR1 and CDR2 (germline): MDHEN, SYDVKM. The CDR3 sequence is 18 residues long. V shed 4 bases and J shed 1 base, with 22 bases lying between them. CDR3 bases: TGTGCCAGCAGTTCGCCCCCACCCGGCAGGGGACAGAACACTGAAGCTTTCTTT. Protein: CASSSPPPGRGQNTEAFF.

This clonotype was observed a handful of times. The CDR3: CASSRRTSGTGELFF. The DNA for the CDR3 is TGTGCCAGTAGTAGAAGGACTAGCGGGACCGGGGAGCTGTTTTTT. The chain employs TRBV19 and TRBJ2-2; 11 bases fit TRBD2. The CDR3 length is 15 residues. J was trimmed by 5 bases and V by 4 bases; bases with no gene match: 3. CDR1 and CDR2 from the germline V gene are LNHDA and SQIVND (reference sequence).

This chain connects TRBV28 to TRBJ2-1; 12 nucleotides match TRBD1. Germline CDR1 MDHEN, CDR2 SYDVKM. V lost 4 bases and J lost 7; bases outside the gene matches: 2. This CDR3 is built from 14 residues. In DNA form, the CDR3 reads TGTGCCAGCAGTTCGGGACAGGGGGCGAATGAGCAGTTCTTC. Encoded protein: CASSSGQGANEQFF.

This clonotype has only a few counts. The rearrangement uses TRBV9 and TRBJ2-1, with D hard to call. V was trimmed by 4 bases and J by 6 bases, leaving 11 bases between them. The CDR3 covers 13 residues. CDR1 and CDR2 from the germline V gene are SGDLS and YYNGEE. CDR3 nucleotides: TGTGCCAGCAGCACACAGACCTCCAATGAGCAGTTCTTC. Translation gives CASSTQTSNEQFF.

This sequence joins TRBV4-1 and TRBJ2-1, with D maybe TRBD2 (5 bases). CDR1 and CDR2 (germline): MGHRA, YSYEKL. Deletions cut 1 base from V and 10 bases from J, with 17 bases between. CDR3 length: 15 amino acids. The CDR3 sequence: CASSQAERGLEEQFF. In nucleotides, the CDR3 is TGCGCCAGCAGCCAAGCGGAACGGGGTTTGGAGGAGCAGTTCTTC.

This clonotype was seen ten or more times. V usage is TRBV12-3 or TRBV12-4 and J usage is TRBJ2-5; 7 bases agree with TRBD2. The CDR3 sequence is 13 residues long. Trimming took 3 bases from V and 4 from J; bases not matched to a gene: 2. CDR3 DNA: TGTGCCAGCAGTTTGGTAGCGGGAGAGACCCAGTACTTC. It specifies CASSLVAGETQYF.

The rearrangement uses TRBV4-2 and TRBJ2-5; 9 bases agree with TRBD1. Per germline, CDR1 LGHNA and CDR2 YNFKEQ. This CDR3 comprises 15 residues. J lost 4 bases, V lost 3 bases, and 6 bases had no gene match. The CDR3 spells CASSQGQGKRETQYF. Here the CDR3 DNA reads TGTGCCAGCAGCCAGGGACAGGGTAAACGAGAGACCCAGTACTTC.